The rows below give T cell receptor beta chains drawn from one sample of a study of OX40 agonist ivuxolimab in advanced cancers. Sequencing used immunoSEQ multiplex PCR; TCRdb keeps in-frame clones, though not all of them. Among about 39,000 clones listed, about 93% were seen once. Here the sequenced sample was CD4+ or CD8+ T cells sorted from blood, taken in a trial of the OX40 agonist ivuxolimab. Every receptor here comes from an adult with an advanced solid tumor such as melanoma, head and neck, liver or kidney cancer. CDR3s include the opening cysteine and the closing phenylalanine or tryptophan. Fields, in order: J gene, clone size, D gene, CDR3 length, V gene, CDR3 DNA, CDR3 protein. D genes are given only for firm matches. Part of the rows lack a size; the others show once, few, many or a class for expanded clones.

>TRBJ2-5|-|-|18|TRBV7-9
TGTGCCAGCAGCTTAGGATGGGGAGTGGCATCCGACCAAGAGACCCAGTACTTC
CASSLGWGVASDQETQYF
>TRBJ2-7|-|-|11|TRBV30
TGTGCCTGGTCCCATACCTACGAGCAGTACTTC
CAWSHTYEQYF
>TRBJ2-5|-|-|14|TRBV11-3
TGTGCCAGCAGCTCTAGGGGTCTCCAAGAGACCCAGTACTTC
CASSSRGLQETQYF
>TRBJ2-7|-|TRBD2|16|TRBV19
TGTGCCAGTAGTATGGATGTCGGGAGGGCCTCCTACGAGCAGTACTTC
CASSMDVGRASYEQYF
>TRBJ2-7|once|-|13|TRBV2
TGTGCCAGCTCCGTCGGGGGCTCCTACGAGCAGTACTTC
CASSVGGSYEQYF
>TRBJ2-1|-|-|14|TRBV15
TGTGCCACCAGCATTCTAGGGGGGAGCGATGAGCAGTTCTTC
CATSILGGSDEQFF
>TRBJ2-1|-|-|13|TRBV4-1
TGCGCCAGCAGAAGCGACAGATACAATGAGCAGTTCTTC
CASRSDRYNEQFF
>TRBJ2-3|-|-|14|TRBV30
TGTGCCTGGAGACTCCCCGCGGGCCTAAATACGCAGTATTTT
CAWRLPAGLNTQYF
>TRBJ2-5|-|-|16|TRBV12-2
TGTGCAAGTCGCTTACCTCTAGCGGACCGTCAAGAGACCCAGTACTTC
CASRLPLADRQETQYF
>TRBJ2-1|-|TRBD2|15|TRBV4-3
TGCGCCAGCAGCTATGGACTAGCGATTATCCATGAGCAGTTCTTC
CASSYGLAIIHEQFF
>TRBJ1-2|few|TRBD1|14|TRBV5-4
TGTGCCAGCAGCCAACCGACAGGGAGTTATGGCTACACCTTC
CASSQPTGSYGYTF
>TRBJ2-1|-|TRBD2|17|TRBV4-1
TGCGCCAGCAGCCAAGAGGGTGCGGGAGGTTTCTACAATGAGCAGTTCTTC
CASSQEGAGGFYNEQFF
>TRBJ2-1|once|-|14|TRBV11-2
TGTGCCAGCAGCTTAGTTAGACTGGCCAATGAGCAGTTCTTC
CASSLVRLANEQFF
>TRBJ2-7|-|-|18|TRBV11-1
TGTGCCAGCAGCTTAGGGGGCAGGGCCCTCCGAAGAGGCTACGAGCAGTACTTC
CASSLGGRALRRGYEQYF
>TRBJ1-5|-|-|16|TRBV4-1
TGCGCCAGCAGCCAAACAGAGGCGTATAGCAATCAGCCCCAGCATTTT
CASSQTEAYSNQPQHF
>TRBJ2-1|once|-|16|TRBV7-9
TGTGCCAGCAGCCCAGAAAGGGGAAGCTCCTACAATGAGCAGTTCTTC
CASSPERGSSYNEQFF
>TRBJ2-7|-|TRBD1|16|TRBV2
TGTGCCAGCAGGACGGGACAGGGTCCCATTTATGACGAGCAGTACTTC
CASRTGQGPIYDEQYF
>TRBJ2-1|-|-|14|TRBV11-2
TGTGCCAGCAGCTCAGACTATCTAGGCAATGAGCAGTTCTTC
CASSSDYLGNEQFF
>TRBJ2-7|-|TRBD1|15|TRBV28
TGTGCCAGCAGTTTATCTGGGACAGCATCAAACGAGCAGTACTTC
CASSLSGTASNEQYF
>TRBJ2-7|-|-|16|TRBV5-6
TGTGCCAGCAGCTTGATGGGCGGCCTGAACTCCTACGAGCAGTACTTC
CASSLMGGLNSYEQYF
>TRBJ2-7|-|-|11|TRBV20-1
TGCAGTGCAACGCACTACCGTCGGCAGTACTTC
CSATHYRRQYF
>TRBJ2-1|-|TRBD2|15|TRBV27
TGTGCCAGCAGTTTAGTAGCGGGTGCCTACAATGAGCAGTTCTTC
CASSLVAGAYNEQFF
>TRBJ2-1|-|-|17|TRBV10-1
TGCGCCAGCAGTGAGGGACCAAATATTGCGACGCAAGGCCGGCAGTTCTTC
CASSEGPNIATQGRQFF
>TRBJ1-4|-|TRBD1|13|TRBV7-9
TGTGCCAGTAAGACAGGGGAGACGGAAAAACTGTTTTTT
CASKTGETEKLFF
>TRBJ2-7|-|TRBD2|17|TRBV7-8
TGTGCCAGCAGCTTGATGATCCCCCTAGCGGGAAGTGGGGAGCAGTACTTC
CASSLMIPLAGSGEQYF
>TRBJ2-1|-|TRBD2|15|TRBV6-5
TGTGCCAGCAGTCCACTAGCGGGAGCGTACAATGAGCAGTTCTTC
CASSPLAGAYNEQFF
>TRBJ2-7|-|TRBD2|18|TRBV4-3
TGCGCCAGCAGCCAAGGGGGACCTACTAGCGGGTTTCCCTACGAGCAGTACTTC
CASSQGGPTSGFPYEQYF
>TRBJ2-4|-|TRBD2|17|TRBV27
TGTGCCAGCAGCCTTGGACTAGCGGGATTAGCCAAAAACATTCAGTACTTC
CASSLGLAGLAKNIQYF
>TRBJ2-2|-|-|13|TRBV2
TGTGCCAGCAGTGAAGGGACATCCGGGGAGCTGTTTTTT
CASSEGTSGELFF
>TRBJ1-4|few|-|15|TRBV6-1
TGTGCCAGCAGCCCTATGGAGGGCTCTAATGAAAAACTGTTTTTT
CASSPMEGSNEKLFF
>TRBJ2-2|-|TRBD1|13|TRBV2
TGTGCCAGCACTACAGGGGCCCCCGGGGAGCTGTTTTTT
CASTTGAPGELFF
>TRBJ2-1|-|-|13|TRBV25-1
TGTGCCAGCAGTGAATGGGAGCCCCGTGAGCAGTTCTTC
CASSEWEPREQFF
>TRBJ1-5|-|TRBD1|16|TRBV4-3
TGCGCCAGCAGCCAAGACCACGGGACAGGTATACAGCCCCAGCATTTT
CASSQDHGTGIQPQHF
>TRBJ1-1|once|-|11|TRBV5-4
TGTGCCGCTCGGAGTAGCACTGAAGCTTTCTTT
CAARSSTEAFF
>TRBJ2-3|-|-|15|TRBV30
TGTGCCTGGAGTGGAGGGGGGGGCGCGGAAGATACGCAGTATTTT
CAWSGGGGAEDTQYF
>TRBJ1-4|-|-|15|TRBV27
TGTGCCAGCACCACTCGGGGTGCAACTAATGAAAAACTGTTTTTT
CASTTRGATNEKLFF
>TRBJ1-4|-|-|13|TRBV4-1
TGCGCCAGCAGAAGCCAGCAAGATGAAAAACTGTTTTTT
CASRSQQDEKLFF
>TRBJ1-1|once|-|14|TRBV5-4
TGTGCCAGCAGCTTGGCATCGGGGCACACTGAAGCTTTCTTT
CASSLASGHTEAFF
>TRBJ1-2|few|-|14|TRBV10-1
TGCGCCAGCAGTTCCGGGCATCTGGGGGACGGCTACACCTTC
CASSSGHLGDGYTF
>TRBJ2-6|-|-|13|TRBV6-5
TGTGCCAGCAGCCCTCCTGGGGCCAACGTCCTGACTTTC
CASSPPGANVLTF
>TRBJ2-7|-|-|13|TRBV27
TGTGCCAGCAGTTTAACGACAGCCTACGAGCAGTACTTC
CASSLTTAYEQYF
>TRBJ2-5|-|TRBD2|14|TRBV30
TGTGCCTGGAGTGCAGTTGAGGGAGGGGAGACCCAGTACTTC
CAWSAVEGGETQYF
>TRBJ2-2|few|-|14|TRBV19
TGTGCCAGTAGAGAGCGACTCAATACCGGGGAGCTGTTTTTT
CASRERLNTGELFF
>TRBJ2-7|-|TRBD2|13|TRBV9
TGTGCCAGCAGCGGAGGCGGGAGTTACGAGCAGTACTTC
CASSGGGSYEQYF